This TCR beta chain was observed in a study of cytomegalovirus exposure and HLA in healthy donors. Study-level points and caveats: It was 150 to 200 TCR beta chains that were listed as cytomegalovirus-associated. Upon later analysis, HLA-associated TCR beta chains proved more clonally expanded than other, equally common chains.

Turning to this clone: Its antigen remains unknown.

The PCR used 60 Vbeta and 13 Jbeta primers. Measured with immunoSEQ multiplex PCR; TCRdb has only the in-frame clones, and not every one. The data contain around 62,000 clones, 80% to 90% of them singletons. This CDR3 region has 16 residues. With 4 bases removed from V and 5 bases from J, the gap between germline ends came to 19 bases. Germline CDR1 SGHRS, CDR2 YFSETQ. The clonotype comes from a woman in her twenties or thirties in good health and CMV-seronegative. The chain is built from TRBV5-1 and TRBJ2-1; no definite D call. Sequenced material: PBMCs. The CDR3 sequence: CASSTLVVARNNEQFF. CDR3 nucleotides: TGCGCCAGCAGCACCCTCGTAGTAGCTAGAAACAATGAGCAGTTCTTC.